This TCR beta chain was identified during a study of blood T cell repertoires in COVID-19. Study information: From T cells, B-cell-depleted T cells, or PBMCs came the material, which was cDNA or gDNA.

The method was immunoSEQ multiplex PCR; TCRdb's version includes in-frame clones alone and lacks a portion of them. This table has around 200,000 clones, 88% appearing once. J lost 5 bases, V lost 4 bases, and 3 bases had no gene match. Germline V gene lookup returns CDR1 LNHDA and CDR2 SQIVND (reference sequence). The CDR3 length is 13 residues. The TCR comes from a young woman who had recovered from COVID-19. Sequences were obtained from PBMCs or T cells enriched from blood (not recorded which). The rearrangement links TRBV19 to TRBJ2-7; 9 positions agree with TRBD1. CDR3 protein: CASSRDRENEQYF. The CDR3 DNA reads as TGTGCCAGTAGTAGGGACAGGGAGAACGAGCAGTACTTC.